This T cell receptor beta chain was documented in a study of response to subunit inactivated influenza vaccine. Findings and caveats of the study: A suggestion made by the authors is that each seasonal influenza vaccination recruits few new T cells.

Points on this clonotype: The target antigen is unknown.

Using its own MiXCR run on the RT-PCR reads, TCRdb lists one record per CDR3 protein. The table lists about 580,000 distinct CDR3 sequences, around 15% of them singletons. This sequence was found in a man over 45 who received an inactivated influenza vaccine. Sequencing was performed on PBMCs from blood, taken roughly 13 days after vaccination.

In DNA, the CDR3 is TGTGCCAGCAGCTTAATGAGCCCTGGTAGCACAGATACGCAGTATTTT. Its protein is CASSLMSPGSTDTQYF. The chain links TRBV7-3 to TRBJ2-3; unclear D gene. This CDR3 comprises 16 residues. V was cut by 1 base and J by 0 bases, with 11 bases left in between. Germline values: CDR1 SGHTA, CDR2 FQGTGA.